Listed here are 4 T cell receptor beta chains from one sample, sequenced in a study of response to subunit inactivated influenza vaccine. TCRdb ran MiXCR on the RT-PCR reads and lists one entry per CDR3 protein. This table holds almost 250,000 distinct CDR3 sequences, about 12% found once. The sequenced sample was non-naive T cells sorted from PBMCs, obtained 14 to 15 days before vaccination. The receptors derive from a man aged 50-60 years who received an inactivated influenza vaccine.

The chain recombines TRBV7-3 with TRBJ2-2; TRBD1 matches 7 bases. The germline V gene encodes CDR1 SGHTA and CDR2 FQGTGA. The V gene end was trimmed by 4 bases and the J gene end by 0 bases; junction bases not matched to a gene: 2. The CDR3 has 15 residues. CDR3 protein: CASSSGQTNTGELFF. The CDR3, as DNA: TGTGCCAGCAGCTCGGGACAGACGAACACCGGGGAGCTGTTTTTT.

This clonotype was counted ten times or more. CDR3 sequence reads: CASSPDRATEAFF. DNA of the CDR3: TGTGCCAGCAGCCCGGACAGGGCCACTGAAGCTTTCTTT. The genes are TRBV11-2 and TRBJ1-1; 8 positions agree with TRBD1. Germline values: CDR1 SGHAT, CDR2 FQNNGV. Trimming took 5 bases from V and 4 from J; bases not matched to a gene: 3. The CDR3 is 13 amino acids.

The table lists this clonotype with a few counts. The J gene is TRBJ2-3, the V gene TRBV10-3; D is uncertain. The germline V gene has CDR1 ENHRY and CDR2 SYGVKD. V was trimmed by 10 bases and J by 1 base, leaving 9 bases between them. The CDR3 contains 12 residues. The CDR3 here is CANGYGTDTQYF. CDR3 nucleotide sequence: TGTGCCAACGGGTATGGCACAGATACGCAGTATTTT.

The chain recombines TRBV4-1 with TRBJ1-5; unclear D gene. V was shortened by 1 base and J by 4 bases, with 5 bases between the two germline ends. The germline V gene has CDR1 MGHRA and CDR2 YSYEKL. This CDR3 spans 13 amino acids. CDR3 amino acids: CASSQVQNQPQHF. CDR3 DNA sequence: TGCGCCAGCAGCCAAGTACAAAATCAGCCCCAGCATTTT.